These 29 T cell receptor beta chains were sequenced from one sample in a study of cytomegalovirus exposure and HLA in healthy donors (dated by TCRdb to the late 2010s). The library was generated by the immunoSEQ multiplex PCR assay. For the multiplex PCR, a mixture combining 60 forward primers for TCR Vbeta segments and 13 reverse primers for TCR Jbeta segments was used. This is the immuneACCESS table as TCRdb keeps it, with only in-frame sequences that have V and J called. A part of the clones is gone; compared with another copy, unresolved V genes explain less than half, and the rest is unexplained. Present in this sample are about 120,000 clones, approximately 69% of which were seen just once. 9.5% to 13% of the sample rests with the top ten. What was sequenced was PBMCs. The receptors come from a woman in her 50s in good health and CMV-seropositive.

The chain has TRBV4-1 and TRBJ2-1; 8 bases line up with TRBD1. The V segment lost 6 bases and the J segment 9 bases; nucleotides outside the gene matches: 10. This CDR3 has 14 residues. The germline V gene encodes CDR1 MGHRA and CDR2 YSYEKL. The CDR3 DNA follows: TGCGCCAGCAGTACTCCAGGGGGCAGGGGTGAGCAGTTCTTC. Translated, it gives CASSTPGGRGEQFF.

The sample holds a few counts of this clone. The chain has TRBV28 and TRBJ2-1, with no clear D. The V and J ends lost 6 bases and 5 bases respectively, with 17 bases between them. Germline CDR1 and CDR2: MDHEN and SYDVKM. The CDR3 runs to 15 residues. CDR3 DNA sequence: TGTGCCAGCAGCATACCAGATAAACCCAACAATGAGCAGTTCTTC. It translates to CASSIPDKPNNEQFF.

The V gene is TRBV18, the J gene TRBJ1-2; no reliable D call. The CDR3 consists of 13 residues. V lost 5 bases to trimming and J lost 4 bases, with 11 bases between them. Per the germline V gene, CDR1 is KGHSH and CDR2 is LQKENI. The CDR3 sequence: CASSGGAGYGYTF. In DNA, the CDR3 is TGTGCCAGCTCAGGAGGTGCGGGCTATGGCTACACCTTC. Together with reference TRBV18 and TRBJ1-2, the CDR3 gives the full variable domain: NAGVMQNPRHLVRRRGQEARLRCSPMKGHSHVYWYRQLPEEGLKFMVYLQKENIIDESGMPKERFSAEFPKEGPSILRIQQVVRGDSAAYFCASSGGAGYGYTFGSGTRLTVV.

The genes are TRBV5-6 and TRBJ2-1; 7 bases match TRBD2. CDR1 SGHDT and CDR2 YYEEEE come from the germline V gene. V was pared by 1 base and J by 4 bases, with 8 bases of the junction left unmatched. The CDR3 covers 16 residues. The CDR3 nucleotides read TGTGCCAGCAGCTTGAGGGAGGGGTATTTTTACAATGAGCAGTTCTTC. Its protein product is CASSLREGYFYNEQFF.

The rearrangement links TRBV18 to TRBJ1-1; a possible D gene is TRBD1 (6 bases). CDR1 and CDR2 from the germline V gene are KGHSH and LQKENI. The CDR3 has 14 amino acids. The V end was cut by 4 bases, the J end by 0 bases, with 9 bases between. CDR3 amino acids: CASSQGEMNTEAFF. Written as DNA, the CDR3 is TGTGCCAGCTCACAGGGGGAGATGAACACTGAAGCTTTCTTT.

The chain is built from TRBV30 and TRBJ2-5; no reliable D call. This CDR3 region has 14 residues. Germline V lookup: CDR1 GTSNPN, CDR2 SVGIG (reference sequence). Trimming took 2 bases from V and 1 from J, leaving 11 bases between them. CDR3 in DNA: TGTGCCTGGAGTATGTGGGCCGGCCAAGAGACCCAGTACTTC. It translates to CAWSMWAGQETQYF.

The genes are TRBV29-1 and TRBJ2-3; 9 bases are shared with TRBD1. Germline loops: CDR1 SQVTM, CDR2 ANQGSEA. The CDR3 totals 15 residues. J was trimmed by 4 bases and V by 3 bases; bases with no gene match: 8. This CDR3 reads CSVDDRGQGSDTQYF. The CDR3 region has the DNA TGCAGCGTTGATGATCGGGGACAGGGTTCAGATACGCAGTATTTT.

This clone was seen more than once but under ten times. The gene calls are TRBV7-8 and TRBJ2-7; the match to TRBD1 covers 9 bases. Trimming cost V 4 bases and J 4 bases; bases outside gene matches: 11. The CDR3 extends over 16 amino acids. Looked up from germline, CDR1 is SGHVS and CDR2 is FQNEAQ. The CDR3 DNA is TGTGCCAGCAGCTCTGGCCGGGACAGGGTTTCGTACGAGCAGTACTTC. It codes for CASSSGRDRVSYEQYF.

The chain couples TRBV7-9 to TRBJ2-1, with 13 bases lining up with TRBD2. V was clipped by 5 bases and J by 8 bases; unmatched bases: 9. In germline, CDR1 is SEHNR, CDR2 FQNEAQ (reference sequence). The CDR3 totals 16 residues. The CDR3 DNA reads as TGTGCCAGCAGCCCACAGGGGACTAGCGGGATCCATGAGCAGTTCTTC. This encodes CASSPQGTSGIHEQFF.

The rearrangement joins TRBV28 to TRBJ2-7; 9 nucleotides match TRBD1. Per germline, CDR1 MDHEN and CDR2 SYDVKM. The CDR3 is 14 amino acids. Germline trimming cut 3 bases from V and 3 bases from J; bases unmatched to any gene: 3. CDR3 coding DNA: TGTGCCAGCAGTTTGGCGGACAGGGGCTACGAGCAGTACTTC. Its protein is CASSLADRGYEQYF. The variable domain in full, with the rest retrieved from reference TRBV28 and TRBJ2-7, is DVKVTQSSRYLVKRTGEKVFLECVQDMDHENMFWYRQDPGLGLRLIYFSYDVKMKEKGDIPEGYSVSREKKERFSLILESASTNQTSMYLCASSLADRGYEQYFGPGTRLTVT.

The rearrangement links TRBV27 to TRBJ2-3; the match to TRBD2 covers 12 bases. CDR1 and CDR2 (germline): MNHEY, SMNVEV (reference sequence). The CDR3 loop spans 17 amino acids. With 1 base clipped from V and 4 bases from J, the junction kept 6 bases outside the gene matches. The CDR3 is CASSLYLAGGPSDTQYF. In DNA, the CDR3 is TGTGCCAGCAGTTTATACCTAGCGGGGGGGCCGTCAGATACGCAGTATTTT.

The rearrangement uses TRBV5-4 and TRBJ2-1; no clear D. Deletions cut 0 bases from V and 4 bases from J, with 8 bases between. The germline CDR1 and CDR2 sequences are SGHNT and YYREEE (reference sequence). The CDR3 totals 14 residues. The chain's CDR3 is CASSLALSYNEQFF. CDR3 sequence (DNA): TGTGCCAGCAGCTTGGCTCTCTCTTACAATGAGCAGTTCTTC.

The rearrangement uses TRBV4-3 and TRBJ2-7; 7 nucleotides agree with TRBD2. CDR1 is LGHNA and CDR2 is YSLEER in the germline V gene. The CDR3 loop spans 15 amino acids. The V segment lost 6 bases and the J segment 0 bases; nucleotides outside the gene matches: 8. The CDR3 DNA is TGCGCCAGCAGAAGCGGGGAAGATTCCTCCTACGAGCAGTACTTC. Translated, it gives CASRSGEDSSYEQYF.

The V call is TRBV19, the J call TRBJ2-3, with TRBD1 as a possible D gene (6 bases). V was cut by 1 base and J by 2 bases, with 10 bases left in between. This CDR3 has 15 amino acids. The germline V gene has CDR1 LNHDA and CDR2 SQIVND (reference sequence). CDR3 sequence reads: CASSIGTDNTDTQYF. The CDR3 DNA reads TGTGCCAGTAGTATAGGGACAGATAACACAGATACGCAGTATTTT.

The chain uses TRBV9 and TRBJ2-1; TRBD1 aligns across 9 bases. CDR3 length: 14 residues. The J segment lost 9 bases and the V segment lost 6 bases, leaving 10 bases of the junction unmatched. CDR1 SGDLS and CDR2 YYNGEE come from the germline V gene. Here the CDR3 DNA reads TGTGCCAGCACAAACCCGGGACAGGGTAGTGAGCAGTTCTTC. This gives the protein CASTNPGQGSEQFF.

CDR3: CASSPRQGAEYNSPLHF. The CDR3 coding sequence is TGCGCCAGCAGCCCTCGACAGGGAGCCGAGTATAATTCACCCCTCCACTTT. The rearrangement uses TRBV4-1 and TRBJ1-6; 7 nucleotides agree with TRBD1. Germline V gives CDR1 MGHRA, CDR2 YSYEKL. The V gene end was trimmed by 4 bases and the J gene end by 4 bases; junction bases not matched to a gene: 10. The CDR3 sequence is 17 residues long.

The chain recombines TRBV28 with TRBJ2-2; perhaps TRBD1 as D (7 bases). CDR3 length equals 15 residues. V dropped 6 bases and J dropped 7 bases, with 18 bases sitting between them. The germline V gene encodes CDR1 MDHEN and CDR2 SYDVKM. Here the CDR3 reads CASRFGQGGVGELFF. The CDR3 coding sequence is TGTGCCAGCAGGTTCGGGCAGGGGGGAGTCGGGGAGCTGTTTTTT.

This clone appeared a single time. The chain recombines TRBV5-1 with TRBJ2-5, with TRBD2 identical over 9 bases. CDR3 length: 17 residues. Germline CDR1 and CDR2: SGHRS and YFSETQ. Unmatched junction bases numbered 14, after V lost 7 bases and J lost 1 base. CDR3 nucleotide sequence: TGCGCCAGCCAACAAATGTTAGGCGGGGGGGCCCAAGAGACCCAGTACTTC. It specifies CASQQMLGGGAQETQYF.

CDR3 protein: CASSQTGGAFYGYTF. The CDR3 nucleotides read TGTGCCAGCAGCCAGACAGGGGGCGCGTTCTATGGCTACACCTTC. The rearrangement uses TRBV7-2 and TRBJ1-2, with 10 bases matching TRBD1. V was pared by 5 bases and J by 4 bases, with 7 bases of the junction left unmatched. Per the germline V gene, CDR1 is SGHTA and CDR2 is FQGNSA. The CDR3 consists of 15 residues.

The J gene is TRBJ1-2, the V gene TRBV28; 7 bases map to TRBD1. CDR3 length: 15 residues. Germline trimming cut 5 bases from V and 6 bases from J; bases unmatched to any gene: 12. Germline loops: CDR1 MDHEN, CDR2 SYDVKM. This chain's CDR3 is CASSVQGGAGDGYTF. Written as DNA, the CDR3 is TGTGCCAGCAGTGTGCAGGGGGGCGCAGGAGATGGCTACACCTTC.

V usage is TRBV15 and J usage is TRBJ1-2, with 9 bases fitting TRBD1. The trim removed 3 bases at V and 8 bases at J, leaving 13 bases unmatched. The CDR3 is made up of 16 amino acids. Germline CDR1 reads LNHNV; CDR2 reads YYDKDF (reference sequence). CDR3 region: CATSSTLGQGTVGYTF. In DNA, the CDR3 is TGTGCCACCAGCAGCACCTTGGGACAGGGCACCGTAGGCTACACCTTC.

Only one count was recorded for this clone. CDR3 sequence reads: CASSRTSGVSETQYF. The CDR3, as DNA: TGCGCCAGCAGCCGGACTAGCGGGGTGTCGGAGACCCAGTACTTC. The chain carries TRBV4-3 and TRBJ2-5, with 12 bases lining up with TRBD2. This CDR3 is built from 15 residues. The germline CDR1 and CDR2 sequences are LGHNA and YSLEER. With 4 bases clipped from V and 5 bases from J, the junction kept 5 bases outside the gene matches.

The chain uses TRBV19 and TRBJ1-2, with D unresolved. This CDR3 spans 16 amino acids. V lost 0 bases and J lost 4, with 15 bases in between. Germline V gene lookup returns CDR1 LNHDA and CDR2 SQIVND (reference sequence). The CDR3 is CASSIDRPASGYGYTF. The CDR3 region has the DNA TGTGCCAGTAGTATAGATCGGCCAGCGTCGGGCTATGGCTACACCTTC.

The rearrangement links TRBV25-1 to TRBJ2-3; no definite D call. The CDR3 is 12 amino acids. V was pared by 9 bases and J by 4 bases, with 11 bases between. Germline V CDR1 and CDR2: MGHDK, SYGVNS. The CDR3 region is CASSIVADTQYF. The DNA for the CDR3 is TGTGCCAGTTCTATTGTGGCAGATACGCAGTATTTT.

V is TRBV4-3 and J is TRBJ1-5; perhaps TRBD1 as D (6 bases). The CDR3 is made up of 16 amino acids. V lost 3 bases and J lost 6, with 18 bases in between. Germline CDR1 and CDR2: LGHNA and YSLEER. The CDR3 protein is CASSQAHSGGRQPQHF. The CDR3, as DNA: TGCGCCAGCAGCCAGGCTCACAGCGGGGGGCGTCAGCCCCAGCATTTT.

This chain connects TRBV27 to TRBJ1-4, with 8 bases fitting TRBD1. This CDR3 is built from 15 residues. Germline V gene sequence: CDR1 MNHEY, CDR2 SMNVEV (reference sequence). The J segment lost 4 bases and the V segment lost 5 bases, leaving 6 bases of the junction unmatched. The CDR3 sequence: CASSTTGGFNEKLFF. The CDR3 nucleotides are TGTGCCAGCAGTACTACAGGGGGTTTTAATGAAAAACTGTTTTTT. The full variable domain, completed using reference TRBV27 and TRBJ1-4, is EAQVTQNPRYLITVTGKKLTVTCSQNMNHEYMSWYRQDPGLGLRQIYYSMNVEVTDKGDVPEGYKVSRKEKRNFPLILESPSPNQTSLYFCASSTTGGFNEKLFFGSGTQLSVL.

The rearrangement links TRBV2 to TRBJ1-4, with D tentatively TRBD1 (5 bases). V lost 7 bases to trimming and J lost 7 bases, with 16 bases between them. The CDR3 runs to 14 residues. In germline, CDR1 is SNHLY, CDR2 FYNNEI. The CDR3 here is CASTLASGGEKLFF. The DNA for the CDR3 is TGTGCCAGCACCCTAGCGTCCGGGGGTGAAAAACTGTTTTTT.

This clone occurred a few times. This chain connects TRBV5-6 to TRBJ2-5; TRBD1 matches at 9 bases. Trimming took 2 bases from V and 4 from J; bases not matched to a gene: 9. The CDR3 extends over 16 amino acids. CDR1 is SGHDT, CDR2 YYEEEE, per germline. The CDR3 coding sequence is TGTGCCAGCAGCTTACGGGGACAGGGTGGGAGAGAGACCCAGTACTTC. Protein sequence: CASSLRGQGGRETQYF.

The V call is TRBV28, the J call TRBJ2-3; 8 bases agree with TRBD1. This CDR3 has 15 amino acids. J gave up 0 bases and V 4 bases, and 3 bases lay outside the gene matches. Germline V gives CDR1 MDHEN, CDR2 SYDVKM. DNA of the CDR3: TGTGCCAGCAGTTCCCCAGGGGGCAGCACAGATACGCAGTATTTT. Amino acid sequence: CASSSPGGSTDTQYF.